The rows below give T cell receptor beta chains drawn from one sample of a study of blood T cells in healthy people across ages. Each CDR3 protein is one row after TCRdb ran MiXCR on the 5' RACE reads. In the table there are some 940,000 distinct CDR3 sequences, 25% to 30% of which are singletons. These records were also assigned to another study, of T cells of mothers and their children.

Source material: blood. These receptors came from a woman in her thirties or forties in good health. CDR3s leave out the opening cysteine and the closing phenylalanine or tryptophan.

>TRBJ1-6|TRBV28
ASRGAGPSYNSPLH
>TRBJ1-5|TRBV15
ATSLVRTGDQPQH
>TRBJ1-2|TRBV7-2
ARSLVRQGRIYGYT
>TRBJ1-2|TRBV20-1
SAYSRTASYGYT
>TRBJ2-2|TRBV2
ASKVQGGTGELF
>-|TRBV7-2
ASSSGQSGSTHEQY
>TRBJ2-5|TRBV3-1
ASSQDPGGGTREQY
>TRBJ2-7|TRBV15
ATSGRGAREQY
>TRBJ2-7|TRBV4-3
ASSQVGGRGYEQY
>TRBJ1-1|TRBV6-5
ASWGGEVPEAF
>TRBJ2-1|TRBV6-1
ASRAGTEVTYRHNEQF
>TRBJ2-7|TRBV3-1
ASRDAGWGGKQY
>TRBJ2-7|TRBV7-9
ASSHPRDEQY
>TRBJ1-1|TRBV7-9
ASSLQGENTEAF
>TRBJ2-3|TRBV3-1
ASSQPGQDSTDTQY
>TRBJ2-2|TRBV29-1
SVVVAGVNTGELC
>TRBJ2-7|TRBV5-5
ASSRQGGPSYEQY
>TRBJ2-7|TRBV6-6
ASSWLVGQGLDEQY
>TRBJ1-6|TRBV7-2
ASSSSVRALH
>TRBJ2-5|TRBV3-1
AASSRSGGGSGTQY
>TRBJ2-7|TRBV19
ASSIDEAYEQY
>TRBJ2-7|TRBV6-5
ASSWDRRLEQY
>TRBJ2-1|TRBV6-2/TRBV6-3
ASTLGAENYEQF
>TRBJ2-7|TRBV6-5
ASSYGDRFNEQY
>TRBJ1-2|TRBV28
ASSPQLGNYGYT
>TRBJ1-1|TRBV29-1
SVHRDRGLEAF
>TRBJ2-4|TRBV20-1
SARLGTKNIQY
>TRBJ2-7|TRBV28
ASSLGAPYEQY
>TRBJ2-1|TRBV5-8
ASTLESASYNEQF
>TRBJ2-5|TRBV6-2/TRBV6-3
ASSYTGTGLETQY
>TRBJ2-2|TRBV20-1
SARDMQRTNTGELF
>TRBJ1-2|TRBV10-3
AISDDWTVPSHGYT
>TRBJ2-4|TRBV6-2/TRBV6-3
ASTGMGQKNIQY
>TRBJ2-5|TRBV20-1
SARGLAGQETQY
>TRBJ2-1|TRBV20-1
SASGQGSSYNEQF
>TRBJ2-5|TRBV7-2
ASSAYRGQETQY
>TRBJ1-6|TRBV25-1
ATKRTYNSPLH
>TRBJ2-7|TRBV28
ASIPTGGYYEQY
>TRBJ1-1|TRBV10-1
EPSVPNTEAF
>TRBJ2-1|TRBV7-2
ASSLGGRMSNEQF
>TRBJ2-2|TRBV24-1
ATSDPNHRGQGGELF
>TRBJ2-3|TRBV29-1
SVDRTDTQY